Here is one T cell receptor (beta chain) with its context. This entry comes from a study of T cell changes during pregnancy in multiple sclerosis. Assay: immunoSEQ multiplex PCR; the TCRdb copy retains only in-frame clones and omits some. The sample includes approximately 100,000 clones, roughly 93% of them seen just once. The CDR3 is made up of 13 amino acids. V was cut by 0 bases and J by 3 bases, with 7 bases left in between. Germline V gives CDR1 SGHRS, CDR2 YFSETQ. The sequencing here drew on peripheral blood, taken before pregnancy. V usage is TRBV5-1 and J usage is TRBJ2-7, with D perhaps TRBD2 (5 bases). The clonotype comes from a female donor with multiple sclerosis, enrolled in a pregnancy study. DNA for the CDR3: TGCGCCAGCAGCTTGGAGACTAACTACGAGCAGTACTTC. It translates to CASSLETNYEQYF.